This record concerns one T cell receptor beta chain sequence. The antigen remains unidentified. The CDR3 covers 16 residues. Germline V gene lookup returns CDR1 LNHDA and CDR2 SQIVND (reference sequence). The ends lost 1 base at V and 6 bases at J; junction bases unmatched: 5. This entry comes from a study of cytomegalovirus exposure and HLA in healthy donors. Study-wide points: In a later analysis, the majority of CMV-associated beta chains seemingly showed HLA restriction. Sequence variants that were highly shared formed a cluster that was likely a sequencing artifact. V- and J-gene trimming in TCR beta was tied to a missense DCLRE1C variant by an analysis performed later. The study carried out a later analysis of TCR beta sequences. It associated 15,000 to 20,000 of them with specific HLA alleles at a false discovery rate of 0.05.

The PCR contained 60 Vbeta and 13 Jbeta primers. TCRdb keeps only in-frame clones here, not all; method: immunoSEQ multiplex PCR. The ten most abundant clones cover more than 0.95% of a sample with under 250,000 clones. Sequencing was done on a sample of PBMCs. J is TRBJ2-7 and V is TRBV19; 14 bases fit TRBD2. This sequence was found in a girl aged 2 to 9 in good health and CMV-seropositive. The CDR3 spells CASSIVLGLAGVEQYF. CDR3 nucleotides: TGTGCCAGTAGTATAGTTTTGGGACTAGCGGGAGTCGAGCAGTACTTC.